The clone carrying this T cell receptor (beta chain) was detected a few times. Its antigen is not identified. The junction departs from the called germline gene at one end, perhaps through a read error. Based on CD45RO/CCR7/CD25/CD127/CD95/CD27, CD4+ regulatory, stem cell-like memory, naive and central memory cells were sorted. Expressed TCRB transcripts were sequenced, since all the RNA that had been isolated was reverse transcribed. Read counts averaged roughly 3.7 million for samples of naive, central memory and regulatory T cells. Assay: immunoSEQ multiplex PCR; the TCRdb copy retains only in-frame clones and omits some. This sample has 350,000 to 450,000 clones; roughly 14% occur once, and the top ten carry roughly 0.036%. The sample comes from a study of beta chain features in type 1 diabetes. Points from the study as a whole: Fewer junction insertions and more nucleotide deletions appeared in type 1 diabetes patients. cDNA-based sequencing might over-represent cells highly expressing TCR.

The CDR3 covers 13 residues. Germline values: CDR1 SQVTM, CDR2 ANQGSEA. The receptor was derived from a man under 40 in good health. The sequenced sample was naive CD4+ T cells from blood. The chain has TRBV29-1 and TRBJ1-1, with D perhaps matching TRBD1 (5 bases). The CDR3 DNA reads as TGCAGCGCTGAAGGCCCTGGGGGCACTGAAGCTTTCTTT. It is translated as CSAEGPGGTEAFF.